This T cell receptor beta chain derives from a study of shared clonotypes between healthy human individuals. Those who donated were healthy HIV-negative adults, with no recent acute infections or vaccinations reported. Study processing details: Junction-only sequences produced by ImmunoSEQ had no quality scores, so filtering differed. Here immunoSEQ multiplex PCR was the method, and the copy in TCRdb shows in-frame clones only, minus some. V, J and clone size derive from that table, while D and trimming were established from the DNA sequence. The sample consists of some 2,500,000 clones, around 93% of them appearing once. This clone was found once. This receptor was identified in a man aged 18-30 years in good health. Some clones in this sample may be carry-over from other donors' samples. Sequences were obtained from naive CD4+ T cells from PBMCs. The subset denotes: CD45RA+ positively selected.

CDR3 region: CASSWDRRRNSYEQYF. DNA of the CDR3: TGTGCCAGCAGCTGGGACAGGCGGCGAAATTCATACGAGCAGTACTTC. This chain joins TRBV7-3 and TRBJ2-7; 8 bases line up with TRBD1. V trimming: 4 bases; J trimming: 4 bases; junction bases outside the gene matches: 12. The germline CDR1 and CDR2 sequences are SGHTA and FQGTGA. The CDR3 consists of 16 residues. The variable domain in full, completed from reference TRBV7-3 and TRBJ2-7, reads GAGVSQTPSNKVTEKGKYVELRCDPISGHTALYWYRQSLGQGPEFLIYFQGTGAADDSGLPNDRFFAVRPEGSVSTLKIQRTERGDSAVYLCASSWDRRRNSYEQYFGPGTRLTVT.